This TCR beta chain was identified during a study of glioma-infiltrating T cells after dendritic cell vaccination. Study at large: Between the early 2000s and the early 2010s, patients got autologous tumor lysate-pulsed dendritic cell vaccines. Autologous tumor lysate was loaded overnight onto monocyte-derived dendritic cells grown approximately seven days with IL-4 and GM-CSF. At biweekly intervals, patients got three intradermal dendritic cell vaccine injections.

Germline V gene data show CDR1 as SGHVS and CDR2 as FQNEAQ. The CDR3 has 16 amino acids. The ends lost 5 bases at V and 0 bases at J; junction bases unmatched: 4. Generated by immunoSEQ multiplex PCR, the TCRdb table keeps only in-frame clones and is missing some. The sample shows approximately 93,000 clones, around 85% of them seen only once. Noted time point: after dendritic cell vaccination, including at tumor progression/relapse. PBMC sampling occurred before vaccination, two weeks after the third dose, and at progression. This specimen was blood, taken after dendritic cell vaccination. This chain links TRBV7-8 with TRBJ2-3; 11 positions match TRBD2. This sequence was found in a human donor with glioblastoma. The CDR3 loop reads CASSPLAGGSTDTQYF. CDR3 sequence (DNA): TGTGCCAGCAGCCCCTTAGCGGGGGGGAGCACAGATACGCAGTATTTT.